Following are 6 T cell receptor beta chains from one sample sequenced in a study of vaccination and CD4 T cells after COVID-19. The Oncomine TCR Beta short-read assay sequenced DNA from cultured CD4+ T cells. Each CDR3 protein gets one entry after TCRdb re-called the PCR reads with MiXCR. In the table there are some 11,000 distinct CDR3 sequences, 55% to 80% of which are singletons. Which antigens these TCRs recognize remains unknown. Treatment specified: approximately nine-day PBMC culture with coronavirus spike peptide pools or control peptides (ViraFEST assay). Sequenced here: CD4+ T cells from blood, cultured in vitro, sampled before SARS-CoV-2 vaccination. Receptors were obtained from a human donor who had recovered from COVID-19.

By frequency in the sample, this clonotype is medium-sized. CDR3 in DNA: TGCAGTGCCGTCGAGGGAGGGCAGCCCCAGCATTTT. Amino acid sequence: CSAVEGGQPQHF. The chain has TRBV20-1 and TRBJ1-5; D is unresolved. Trimming cost V 6 bases and J 7 bases, with 13 bases left between them. From germline, CDR1 is DFQATT and CDR2 SNEGSKA (reference sequence). This CDR3 contains 12 residues.

The chain combines TRBV6-1 with TRBJ1-2; 8 bases fit TRBD1. With 3 bases clipped from V and 7 bases from J, the junction kept 7 bases outside the gene matches. The CDR3 spans 14 residues. From germline, CDR1 is MNHNS and CDR2 SASEGT. The CDR3: CASSEPDRVSGYTF. Here the CDR3 DNA reads TGTGCCAGCAGTGAGCCGGACAGGGTGTCTGGCTACACCTTC.

The chain uses TRBV27 and TRBJ1-2; D possibly corresponds to TRBD1 (5 bases). CDR1 MNHEY and CDR2 SMNVEV come from the germline V gene (reference sequence). Trimming took off 6 bases at V and 7 bases at J, with 15 bases between the two ends. There are 13 residues in the CDR3. The chain's CDR3 is CASSGRAGIGYTF. CDR3 coding DNA: TGTGCCAGCAGCGGGCGGGCAGGGATTGGCTACACCTTC.

This clonotype was counted only a few times. The chain is built from TRBV7-2 and TRBJ1-5; D unresolved. Germline CDR1 SGHTA, CDR2 FQGNSA. Trimming removed 4 bases from V and 6 bases from J, with 7 bases in between. The CDR3 spans 12 residues. DNA for the CDR3: TGTGCCAGCAGCTCGCCAGGTCAGCCCCAGCATTTT. It yields the protein CASSSPGQPQHF.

The rearrangement uses TRBV20-1 and TRBJ2-7, with D possibly TRBD2 on 6 matching bases. CDR1 and CDR2 from the germline V gene are DFQATT and SNEGSKA (reference sequence). V was clipped by 3 bases and J by 5 bases, with 14 bases between them. This CDR3 is built from 13 residues. The CDR3 region is CSASRTILDEQYF. CDR3 sequence (DNA): TGCAGTGCTAGTCGGACTATACTCGACGAGCAGTACTTC.

The rearrangement uses TRBV2 and TRBJ2-1, with 8 bases lining up with TRBD2. The V and J ends lost 8 bases and 4 bases, in that order; junction bases with no gene match: 10. The CDR3 covers 15 residues. The germline V gene has CDR1 SNHLY and CDR2 FYNNEI. The DNA for the CDR3 is TGTGCCAGCTCTAACGGGAGGGCCAGGTACAATGAGCAGTTCTTC. It specifies CASSNGRARYNEQFF.